This is a list of T cell receptor beta chains from one sample in a study of T cells in Graves' hyperthyroidism and ophthalmopathy. TCRdb analysed the multiplex PCR reads with MiXCR anew, one entry per CDR3 protein. The table has around 610,000 distinct CDR3 sequences, roughly 14% seen once. The sample consisted of blood. The receptors come from a woman aged 40 to 50 with Graves' ophthalmopathy. CDR3s include the opening cysteine and the closing phenylalanine or tryptophan.

TRBV4-2	CASSQADRATFF
TRBV29-1	CSVEVPRGETQYF
TRBV12-3/TRBV12-4	CASSFPPPYEQYF
TRBV6-1	CASTQAGPQGTQYF
TRBV6-2/TRBV6-3	CASSYSRAAAAFF
TRBV27	CASSLSRRGETQYF
TRBV3-1	CRWGQGTEGYTF
TRBV29-1	CSVEDEKTYEQYF
TRBV12-3/TRBV12-4	CASSERSGSGVNTQYF
TRBV6-1	CASSERGTGNTIYF
TRBV2	CASSPGTGSAYEQYF
TRBV5-6	CASSFREELGYEQYF
TRBV11-2	CASSRFSGYYEQYF
TRBV12-3/TRBV12-4	CASSLRTGGYGQPQHF
TRBV12-3/TRBV12-4	CASSGTAGETQYF
TRBV6-1	CASRPTTGRGHTEAFF
TRBV28	CASSSLPLDDRWSLSGYTF
TRBV27	CASSLSRTSGGYYEQYF
TRBV6-5	CASSYSGVGYEQYF
TRBV2	CASEGGIYGYTF
TRBV28	CASSLWTARDEYF
TRBV7-9	CASSLVRGYEQYF
TRBV28	CASLSEGQQTRGYEQYF
TRBV27	CASRSSPGGRTEAFF
TRBV7-9	CASSLGLRPVGELFF
TRBV4-2	CASSQDAVPRGYTF
TRBV7-2	CASTTIEGYEQYF
TRBV6-2/TRBV6-3	CASTRTSLSSYEQYF
TRBV12-3/TRBV12-4	CASSLREGGTEAFF
TRBV29-1	CSALRPEETQYF
TRBV6-1	CASSLMTANTEAFF
TRBV10-3	CAISESGSGANVLTF
TRBV11-2	CASSFGGDGYTF
TRBV6-2/TRBV6-3	CASRRTSGYTYEQYF
TRBV29-1	CSVDRGNTGELFF
TRBV28	CASSFRDRDYEQYF
TRBV28	CASRSGTTQPQHF
TRBV15	CATSRSPTRQETQYF
TRBV6-5	CASRSRTGEGTEAFF
TRBV27	CASISAYEQYF
TRBV6-9	CASSSSNSAHEQYF
TRBV27	CASRGTGFGNQPQHF
TRBV27	CASSRIARAEAFF
TRBV15	CATSRSRTGANQPQHF
TRBV28	CASSLFRFPPYEQYF
TRBV4-3	CASSQEGRQNYEQYF
TRBV28	CASSDPRNTGELFF
TRBV7-9	CASSSGREITYEQYF
TRBV6-5	CASSYSRVNTEAFF
TRBV25-1	CASSDRSGSSYEQYF
TRBV20-1	CSARAGAGGNQPQHF
TRBV20-1	CSARDIQAGSAEAFF
TRBV24-1	CATSDLGTADGYTF
TRBV5-1	CASSFEGRPAETQYF
TRBV28	CASSWVSGSRGAETQYF
TRBV7-2	CASSFISGAAYEQYF
TRBV6-1	CASRERTDYGYTF
TRBV4-1	CASSQGHSGANVLTF
TRBV20-1	CSAREPWGQGLDEQYF
TRBV6-2/TRBV6-3	CASSYGRNQPQHF